Following are 20 T cell receptor beta chains from one sample sequenced in a study of T cells in Graves' hyperthyroidism and ophthalmopathy. TCR beta CDR3 regions were amplified from RNA. The primer set for the first-round RT-PCR of the TCR CDR3 was HTBI. TCRdb re-called the multiplex PCR reads through MiXCR, storing one row per CDR3 protein. The sample contains 450,000 to 700,000 distinct CDR3 sequences, 46% of which appear only once. Sequenced input: peripheral blood or thyroid tissue (not recorded which). Receptors were obtained from an adult woman with Graves' disease, either hyperthyroidism or ophthalmopathy (not recorded which).

This clonotype was counted at least ten times. The V and J genes are TRBV19 and TRBJ1-6; tentative D call: TRBD1 (6 bases). V was cut by 3 bases and J by 10 bases, with 13 bases left in between. Germline CDR1 and CDR2: LNHDA and SQIVND (reference sequence). The CDR3 extends over 14 amino acids. In nucleotides, the CDR3 is TGTGCCAGTAGTATGCTCAGGGGTCCGTCACCCCTCCACTTT. Protein product: CASSMLRGPSPLHF.

This clonotype was observed at least ten times. V gene TRBV7-3 combines with J gene TRBJ1-1; D gene unclear. Trimming left V 5 bases short and J 4 bases short, with 14 bases between. The CDR3 covers 14 residues. Germline values: CDR1 SGHTA, CDR2 FQGTGA. The CDR3 here is CASSPNPESTEAFF. CDR3 in DNA: TGTGCCAGCAGCCCGAATCCGGAGTCCACTGAAGCTTTCTTT.

This clonotype was recorded at least ten times. This sequence joins TRBV19 and TRBJ1-1; D is possibly TRBD1 (5 bases). V was shortened by 3 bases and J by 4 bases, with 9 bases between the two germline ends. The germline V gene has CDR1 LNHDA and CDR2 SQIVND (reference sequence). This CDR3 comprises 13 residues. CDR3 bases: TGTGCCAGTAGTATGGGGGGGGGCACTGAAGCTTTCTTT. Encoded protein: CASSMGGGTEAFF.

The chain uses TRBV29-1 and TRBJ2-1; D may be TRBD2 (6 bases). The CDR3 is 11 amino acids. Deletions cut 7 bases from V and 13 bases from J, with 17 bases between. CDR1 SQVTM and CDR2 ANQGSEA come from the germline V gene. CDR3 sequence: CSGLDRETQFF. CDR3 nucleotides: TGCAGCGGACTAGATCGGGAGACCCAGTTCTTC.

The chain couples TRBV7-8 to TRBJ2-7, with TRBD2 as a possible D gene (6 bases). The CDR3 has 17 residues. Between the trimmed V and J ends, which lost 4 bases and 1 base, there was a span of 20 bases. Germline-derived CDR1 and CDR2 are SGHVS and FQNEAQ. The CDR3 spells CASSSRLRASVSYEQYF. The DNA of the CDR3 is TGTGCCAGCAGCTCCCGTCTCCGGGCTAGCGTATCCTACGAGCAGTACTTC.

The V call is TRBV7-3, the J call TRBJ2-1; 7 positions agree with TRBD2. V shed 5 bases and J 4 bases; nucleotides not matched to a gene: 11. The CDR3 covers 16 residues. Per germline, CDR1 SGHTA and CDR2 FQGTGA. CDR3 sequence: CASSHRGGGSYNEQFF. The DNA for the CDR3 is TGTGCCAGCAGCCATAGAGGCGGCGGGAGTTACAATGAGCAGTTCTTC. Using reference TRBV7-3 and TRBJ2-1 for the parts outside the CDR3, the full variable domain is GAGVSQTPSNKVTEKGKYVELRCDPISGHTALYWYRQSLGQGPEFLIYFQGTGAADDSGLPNDRFFAVRPEGSVSTLKIQRTERGDSAVYLCASSHRGGGSYNEQFFGPGTRLTVL.

This chain joins TRBV5-1 and TRBJ1-5; D may be TRBD1 (5 bases). Between the trimmed V and J ends, which lost 6 bases and 7 bases, there was a span of 17 bases. Germline CDR1 SGHRS, CDR2 YFSETQ. The CDR3 is made up of 14 amino acids. The DNA for the CDR3 is TGCGCCAGCAAGTCACTTCAGGGCGGGCAGCCCCAGCATTTT. This translates into CASKSLQGGQPQHF.

The chain uses TRBV29-1 and TRBJ2-5, with D perhaps matching TRBD2 (6 bases). Germline V gene data show CDR1 as SQVTM and CDR2 as ANQGSEA. V was pared by 7 bases and J by 3 bases, with 21 bases between. CDR3 length equals 15 residues. The CDR3 coding sequence is TGCAGCGGCGAACGGGTGGGCGGGATAGAAGAGACCCAGTACTTC. This encodes CSGERVGGIEETQYF.

This chain connects TRBV20-1 to TRBJ2-7; D unresolved. CDR3 length: 11 residues. Germline-derived CDR1 and CDR2 are DFQATT and SNEGSKA (reference sequence). The V end was cut by 5 bases, the J end by 3 bases, with 8 bases between. The DNA for the CDR3 is TGCAGTGCTCGAACCTACTACGAGCAGTACTTC. It yields the protein CSARTYYEQYF.

The J gene is TRBJ2-6, the V gene TRBV6-4; D tentatively fits TRBD1 or TRBD2 (6 bases each). With 6 bases removed from V and 2 bases from J, the gap between germline ends came to 14 bases. The germline V gene encodes CDR1 MRHNA and CDR2 SNTAGT. The CDR3 length is 16 residues. DNA of the CDR3: TGTGCCAGCAGCCTCCTTGGGGGGCCTGGGGCCAACGTCCTGACTTTC. Protein product: CASSLLGGPGANVLTF.

This clonotype turned up a few times. The V gene is TRBV7-9, the J gene TRBJ2-5, with TRBD2 matching over 8 bases. Germline trimming cut 5 bases from V and 2 bases from J; bases unmatched to any gene: 4. The germline gives CDR1 SEHNR, CDR2 FQNEAQ (reference sequence). The CDR3 is made up of 14 amino acids. CDR3 in DNA: TGTGCCAGCAGCACCAGACTAGCGCAAGAGACCCAGTACTTC. Its protein product is CASSTRLAQETQYF. The variable domain in full, completed from reference TRBV7-9 and TRBJ2-5, reads DTGVSQNPRHKITKRGQNVTFRCDPISEHNRLYWYRQTLGQGPEFLTYFQNEAQLEKSRLLSDRFSAERPKGSFSTLEIQRTEQGDSAMYLCASSTRLAQETQYFGPGTRLLVL.

J is TRBJ1-1 and V is TRBV10-3; a possible D gene is TRBD1 (5 bases). The CDR3 runs to 15 residues. V was trimmed by 6 bases and J by 6 bases, leaving 20 bases between them. The germline gives CDR1 ENHRY, CDR2 SYGVKD. This CDR3 is CAISGSTGGMAEAFF. In DNA form, the CDR3 reads TGTGCCATCAGCGGCTCGACGGGGGGTATGGCTGAAGCTTTCTTT.

This clonotype was recorded a few times. The chain employs TRBV29-1 and TRBJ2-5, with 9 bases identical to TRBD1. Germline CDR1 SQVTM, CDR2 ANQGSEA. The CDR3 covers 16 residues. V trimming: 5 bases; J trimming: 5 bases; junction bases outside the gene matches: 15. In DNA form, the CDR3 reads TGCAGCGTTCAATATCTCACAGGGGGCTTTACGGAGACCCAGTACTTC. It specifies CSVQYLTGGFTETQYF.

V usage is TRBV7-2 and J usage is TRBJ1-3; D is uncertain. Trimming took off 1 base at V and 2 bases at J, with 9 bases between the two ends. Germline V CDR1 and CDR2: SGHTA, FQGNSA. CDR3 size: 15 residues. As DNA, the CDR3 is TGTGCCAGCAGCTTAGTTGCGGGGACTGGAAACACCATATATTTT. Encoded protein: CASSLVAGTGNTIYF.

This rearrangement joins TRBV10-3 to TRBJ1-1; the match to TRBD1 covers 7 bases. Germline V gene data show CDR1 as ENHRY and CDR2 as SYGVKD. The CDR3 is made up of 13 amino acids. J gave up 14 bases and V 9 bases, and 18 bases lay outside the gene matches. The DNA for the CDR3 is TGTGCCATAAAGGTTAGGGACAGCCCGGGAGGGTTCTTT. Its translation is CAIKVRDSPGGFF.

CDR3 loop: CASRPSEDSYEQYF. CDR3 bases: TGTGCCTCCAGACCCAGTGAAGACTCCTACGAGCAGTACTTC. The chain combines TRBV10-3 with TRBJ2-7; D is ambiguous. The germline V gene has CDR1 ENHRY and CDR2 SYGVKD. The CDR3 loop spans 14 amino acids. With 11 bases removed from V and 0 bases from J, the gap between germline ends came to 17 bases.

With regard to this clonotype: One end of the junction is discordant with germline, which a read error may explain. This rearrangement joins TRBV3-1 to TRBJ2-4; perhaps TRBD2 as D (5 bases). Germline CDR1 reads LGHDT; CDR2 reads YNNKEL (reference sequence). This CDR3 is 14 amino acids long. The CDR3 region has the DNA TGTGCCGGCAGCCAAGGCTCCGGGATGGACATTCAGTACTTC. Its translation: CAGSQGSGMDIQYF.

This chain connects TRBV6-4 to TRBJ2-2, with D possibly matching TRBD2 (6 bases). This CDR3 has 14 amino acids. In germline, CDR1 is MRHNA, CDR2 SNTAGT. V dropped 0 bases and J dropped 6 bases, with 8 bases sitting between them. The CDR3 reads CASSDSTGAGELFF. The CDR3 DNA reads TGTGCCAGCAGTGACTCGACGGGGGCCGGGGAGCTGTTTTTT.

V is TRBV5-1 and J is TRBJ2-7; D is perhaps TRBD1 or TRBD2 (5 bases each). The CDR3 loop spans 15 amino acids. Per the germline V gene, CDR1 is SGHRS and CDR2 is YFSETQ. V was clipped by 0 bases and J by 3 bases, with 13 bases between them. The CDR3 spells CASSLVRRGGYEQYF. The CDR3 DNA reads TGCGCCAGCAGCTTGGTCCGACGTGGGGGCTACGAGCAGTACTTC.

This clonotype appeared many times. This rearrangement joins TRBV27 to TRBJ1-6, with D possibly being TRBD1 (6 bases). The CDR3 extends over 15 amino acids. Trimming pared 8 bases from V and 10 bases from J, leaving 21 bases between. In germline, CDR1 is MNHEY, CDR2 SMNVEV (reference sequence). This CDR3 is CASRQRGRGKSPLHF. CDR3 sequence (DNA): TGTGCCAGCCGCCAGCGGGGCAGGGGAAAGTCACCCCTCCACTTT.